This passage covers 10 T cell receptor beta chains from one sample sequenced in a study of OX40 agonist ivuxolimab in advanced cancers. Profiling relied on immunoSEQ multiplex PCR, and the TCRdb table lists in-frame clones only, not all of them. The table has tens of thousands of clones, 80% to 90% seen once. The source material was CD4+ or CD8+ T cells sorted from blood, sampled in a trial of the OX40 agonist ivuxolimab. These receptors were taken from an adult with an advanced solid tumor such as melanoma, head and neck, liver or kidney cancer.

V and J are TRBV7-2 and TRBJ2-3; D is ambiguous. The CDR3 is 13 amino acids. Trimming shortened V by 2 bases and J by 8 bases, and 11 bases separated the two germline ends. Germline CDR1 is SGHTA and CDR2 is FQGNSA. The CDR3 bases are TGTGCCAGCAGCTTAATTTATTACGCTACGCAGTATTTT. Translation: CASSLIYYATQYF.

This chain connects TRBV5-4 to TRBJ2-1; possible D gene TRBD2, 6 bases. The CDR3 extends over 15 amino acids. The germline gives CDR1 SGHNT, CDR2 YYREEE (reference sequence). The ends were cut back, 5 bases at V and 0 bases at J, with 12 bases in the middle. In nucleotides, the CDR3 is TGTGCCAGCAGAGAGGACTACCCCTCCTACAATGAGCAGTTCTTC. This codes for CASREDYPSYNEQFF.

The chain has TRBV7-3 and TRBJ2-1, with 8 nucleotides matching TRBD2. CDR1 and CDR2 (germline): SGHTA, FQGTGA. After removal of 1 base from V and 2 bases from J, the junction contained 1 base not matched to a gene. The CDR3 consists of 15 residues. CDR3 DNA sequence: TGTGCCAGCAGCTTAAGCGGGGGGACCTACAATGAGCAGTTCTTC. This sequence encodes CASSLSGGTYNEQFF.

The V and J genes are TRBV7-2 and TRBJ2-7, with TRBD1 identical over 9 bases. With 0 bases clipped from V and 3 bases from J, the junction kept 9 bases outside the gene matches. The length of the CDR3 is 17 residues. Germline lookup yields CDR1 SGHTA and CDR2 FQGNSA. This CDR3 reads CASSLALPGQGFYEQYF. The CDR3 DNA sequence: TGTGCCAGCAGCTTAGCTCTACCGGGACAGGGTTTCTACGAGCAGTACTTC. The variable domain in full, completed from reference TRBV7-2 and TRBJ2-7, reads GAGVSQSPSNKVTEKGKDVELRCDPISGHTALYWYRQSLGQGLEFLIYFQGNSAPDKSGLPSDRFSAERTGGSVSTLTIQRTQQEDSAVYLCASSLALPGQGFYEQYFGPGTRLTVT.

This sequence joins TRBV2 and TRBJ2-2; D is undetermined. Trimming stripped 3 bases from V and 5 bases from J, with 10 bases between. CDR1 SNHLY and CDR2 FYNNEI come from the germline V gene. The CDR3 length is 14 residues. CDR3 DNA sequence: TGTGCCAGCAGTGATAACCGAGGAACCGGGGAGCTGTTTTTT. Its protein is CASSDNRGTGELFF.

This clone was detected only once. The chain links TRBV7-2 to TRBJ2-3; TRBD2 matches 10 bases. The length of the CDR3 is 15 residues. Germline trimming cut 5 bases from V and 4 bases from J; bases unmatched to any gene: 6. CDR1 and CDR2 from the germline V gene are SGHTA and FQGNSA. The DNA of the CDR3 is TGTGCCAGCAGCCCCCAACTAGCGGGGTCAGATACGCAGTATTTT. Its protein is CASSPQLAGSDTQYF.

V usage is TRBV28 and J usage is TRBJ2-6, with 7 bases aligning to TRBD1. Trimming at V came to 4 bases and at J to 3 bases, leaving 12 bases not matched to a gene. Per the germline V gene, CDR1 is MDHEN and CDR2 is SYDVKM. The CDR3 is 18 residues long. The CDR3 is CASSSNRGAVSGANVLTF. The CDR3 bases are TGTGCCAGCAGTTCCAACAGGGGAGCGGTGAGTGGGGCCAACGTCCTGACTTTC.

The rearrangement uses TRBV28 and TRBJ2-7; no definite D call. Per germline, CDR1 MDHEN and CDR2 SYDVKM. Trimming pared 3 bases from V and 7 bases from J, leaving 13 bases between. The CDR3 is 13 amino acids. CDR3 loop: CASSFRISGEQYF. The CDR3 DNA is TGTGCCAGCAGTTTCCGGATCAGTGGTGAGCAGTACTTC. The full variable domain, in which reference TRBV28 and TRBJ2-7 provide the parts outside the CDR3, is DVKVTQSSRYLVKRTGEKVFLECVQDMDHENMFWYRQDPGLGLRLIYFSYDVKMKEKGDIPEGYSVSREKKERFSLILESASTNQTSMYLCASSFRISGEQYFGPGTRLTVT.

DNA of the CDR3: TGTGCCAGCAGCTTGGTGCAGCAAAATGAGCAGTTCTTC. Translated: CASSLVQQNEQFF. The rearrangement links TRBV5-4 to TRBJ2-1, with D hard to call. Germline values: CDR1 SGHNT, CDR2 YYREEE (reference sequence). CDR3 length: 13 amino acids. V was clipped by 0 bases and J by 7 bases, with 8 bases between them.

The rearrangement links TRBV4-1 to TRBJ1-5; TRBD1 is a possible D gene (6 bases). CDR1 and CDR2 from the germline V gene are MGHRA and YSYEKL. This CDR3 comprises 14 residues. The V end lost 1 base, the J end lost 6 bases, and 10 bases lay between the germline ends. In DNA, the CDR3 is TGCGCCAGCAGCCAAGTAGGAGGGGGTCAGCCCCAGCATTTT. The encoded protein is CASSQVGGGQPQHF.